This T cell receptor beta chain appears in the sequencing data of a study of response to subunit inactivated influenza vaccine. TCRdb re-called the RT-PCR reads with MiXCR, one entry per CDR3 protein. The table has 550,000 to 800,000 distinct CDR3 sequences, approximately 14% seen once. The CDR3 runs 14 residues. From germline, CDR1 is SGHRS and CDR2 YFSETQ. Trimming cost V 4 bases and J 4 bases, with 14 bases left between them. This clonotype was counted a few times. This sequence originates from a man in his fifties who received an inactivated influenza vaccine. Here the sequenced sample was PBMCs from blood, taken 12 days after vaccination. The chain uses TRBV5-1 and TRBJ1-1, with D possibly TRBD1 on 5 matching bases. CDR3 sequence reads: CASSTSGTSTEAFF. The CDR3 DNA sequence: TGCGCCAGCAGCACCTCCGGGACTTCCACTGAAGCTTTCTTT.